The 32 T cell receptor beta chains listed next were all sequenced from one sample in a study of T cells expressing NK-cell markers. TCRdb reprocessed the 5' RACE reads and keeps a single row for each CDR3 protein, giving no DNA. The sample holds about 550,000 distinct CDR3 sequences. Sequenced sample: blood T cells: a sorted CD56 or NKG2C T cell subset, CD4+ or CD8+ T cells, or bulk PBMC T cells (not recorded which). The receptor source for this set is a man aged 18 to 30 in good health.

The chain couples TRBV5-1 to TRBJ2-5; TCRdb lists TRBD2, though no DNA is available to test this call. Looked up from germline, CDR1 is SGHRS and CDR2 is YFSETQ. The CDR3 spans 16 residues. The CDR3 loop is CASSLDVAGGGETQYF.

V gene TRBV15 combines with J gene TRBJ1-5; TCRdb reports TRBD1, a call that lacks DNA to check it against. CDR3 length equals 16 residues. Germline V gene lookup returns CDR1 LNHNV and CDR2 YYDKDF (reference sequence). CDR3 amino acids: CATSPKGQGASQPQHF.

This rearrangement joins TRBV11-2 to TRBJ2-2. The CDR3 covers 15 residues. Germline CDR1 SGHAT, CDR2 FQNNGV. CDR3 amino acids: CASRGFSVLTGELFF. Based on the CDR3 plus reference TRBV11-2 and TRBJ2-2, the full variable domain is EAGVAQSPRYKIIEKRQSVAFWCNPISGHATLYWYQQILGQGPKLLIQFQNNGVVDDSQLPKDRFSAERLKGVDSTLKIQPAKLEDSAVYLCASRGFSVLTGELFFGEGSRLTVL.

The chain combines TRBV5-1 with TRBJ2-1; absent DNA, TCRdb's TRBD2 call cannot be checked. This CDR3 contains 12 residues. Germline V lookup: CDR1 SGHRS, CDR2 YFSETQ. The CDR3 region is CASSWTSDEWFF.

The chain is built from TRBV12-3 or TRBV12-4 and TRBJ2-5; absent DNA, TCRdb's TRBD2 call cannot be checked. The CDR3 runs 15 residues. CDR3 in amino acids: CASSLGGRLVETQYF.

V gene TRBV6-2 or TRBV6-3 combines with J gene TRBJ2-3; the TCRdb D gene call, TRBD1, has no DNA to confirm it. Germline V gene sequence: CDR1 MNHEY, CDR2 SVGEGT. The CDR3 runs 14 residues. This CDR3 is CASRDLDPAYTQYF.

Here the CDR3 reads CSASPPGTSTDTQYF. V is TRBV20-1 and J is TRBJ2-3; TCRdb reports TRBD1, a call that lacks DNA to check it against. Germline CDR1 reads DFQATT; CDR2 reads SNEGSKA (reference sequence). The CDR3 spans 15 residues.

The CDR3 loop reads CSANGGLGAQETQYF. This chain links TRBV20-1 with TRBJ2-5; TCRdb gives TRBD1 as the D gene, but with no DNA this cannot be confirmed. Germline V CDR1 and CDR2: DFQATT, SNEGSKA (reference sequence). CDR3 length equals 15 residues.

The rearrangement joins TRBV18 to TRBJ2-3; TCRdb designates TRBD1, a call that cannot be tested without DNA. Germline CDR1 KGHSH, CDR2 LQKENI. The CDR3 covers 15 residues. The CDR3 reads CASSQGSSRTDTQYF.

The chain couples TRBV12-3 or TRBV12-4 to TRBJ1-1; lacking DNA, the TRBD1 call made by TCRdb goes unchecked. The CDR3 spans 13 residues. CDR3 in amino acids: CAGQGFMNTEAFF.

The V call is TRBV10-3, the J call TRBJ1-1; TCRdb's D call of TRBD1 is untestable without DNA. CDR3 length: 17 residues. CDR1 and CDR2 (germline): ENHRY, SYGVKD. The CDR3 region is CAISEPDRGRVNTEAFF.

The J gene is TRBJ2-2, the V gene TRBV18. CDR1 is KGHSH and CDR2 is LQKENI in the germline V gene. This CDR3 has 13 residues. CDR3 sequence reads: CASSSREPGELFF.

The CDR3 loop is CASRMTGGQETQYF. This chain uses TRBV28 with TRBJ2-5; there is no DNA to check the TCRdb D call of TRBD1. This CDR3 has 14 residues. The germline gives CDR1 MDHEN, CDR2 SYDVKM.

The V gene is TRBV7-6, the J gene TRBJ2-6; the TRBD1 assignment by TCRdb is unverifiable without DNA. The CDR3 loop spans 17 amino acids. Germline CDR1 is SGHVS and CDR2 is FNYEAQ. CDR3: CASSLRDSSSGANVLTF.

The rearrangement uses TRBV6-1 and TRBJ2-3; TCRdb indicates TRBD2, and absent DNA this call remains unverified. Germline V gene lookup returns CDR1 MNHNS and CDR2 SASEGT. CDR3 length equals 15 residues. The CDR3: CASSEDGLAGVTQYF.

The V and J genes are TRBV5-1 and TRBJ2-1; TCRdb's D gene call, TRBD2, goes unchecked for lack of DNA. The CDR3 is 19 amino acids. CDR1 SGHRS and CDR2 YFSETQ come from the germline V gene. CDR3 sequence: CASSLATSGSRKSYNEQFF.

The chain uses TRBV12-3 or TRBV12-4 and TRBJ2-1; with no DNA, the TCRdb D assignment of TRBD2 cannot be verified. The CDR3 has 16 residues. CDR3 sequence: CASSLAQGTRWNEQFF.

The genes are TRBV18 and TRBJ1-5; as DNA is missing, the TRBD1 call by TCRdb cannot be tested. This CDR3 is built from 13 residues. The germline CDR1 and CDR2 sequences are KGHSH and LQKENI. The CDR3 protein is CASGGFSNQPQHF.

The J gene is TRBJ1-5, the V gene TRBV4-3; absent DNA, TCRdb's TRBD1 call cannot be checked. The CDR3 has 16 amino acids. CDR1 is LGHNA, CDR2 YSLEER, per germline. CDR3 amino acids: CASSQGPWGSNQPQHF.

The chain uses TRBV7-9 and TRBJ2-1; TCRdb returns TRBD2, unconfirmable since there is no DNA. The germline gives CDR1 SEHNR, CDR2 FQNEAQ (reference sequence). CDR3 length: 16 amino acids. CDR3: CASSLDTGLPMGEQFF.

J is TRBJ1-1 and V is TRBV29-1; TCRdb names TRBD1, which stays unverified in the absence of DNA. Germline V gives CDR1 SQVTM, CDR2 ANQGSEA. This CDR3 comprises 12 residues. CDR3 amino acids: CSAIRGGTEAFF.

The rearrangement uses TRBV9 and TRBJ2-5; TCRdb's assignment of TRBD2 cannot be checked, as there is no DNA. CDR1 and CDR2 from the germline V gene are SGDLS and YYNGEE. This CDR3 is 19 amino acids long. This CDR3 reads CASSVGAGGVRGNQETQYF.

The chain employs TRBV29-1 and TRBJ2-6. Germline V gene data show CDR1 as SQVTM and CDR2 as ANQGSEA. The CDR3 runs to 14 residues. CDR3 sequence: CSVVMGSGANVLTF.

The V and J genes are TRBV11-2 and TRBJ2-1; checking the TCRdb D call of TRBD2 is not possible without DNA. The CDR3 is made up of 15 amino acids. In germline, CDR1 is SGHAT, CDR2 FQNNGV. The CDR3 loop reads CASIQLAGGAGEQFF.

The gene calls are TRBV24-1 and TRBJ2-3; TCRdb's D gene call, TRBD2, goes unchecked for lack of DNA. This CDR3 is built from 22 residues. Germline V CDR1 and CDR2: KGHDR, SFDVKD. Here the CDR3 reads CATSDFKFGGLEPLSSTDTQYF.

The chain joins TRBV12-3 or TRBV12-4 to TRBJ2-7; TCRdb's D call, TRBD2, is unchecked because there is no DNA. The CDR3 spans 15 residues. The CDR3 protein is CASTDRALGTYEQYF.

V usage is TRBV5-1 and J usage is TRBJ2-1; there is no DNA to check the TCRdb D call of TRBD2. Germline-derived CDR1 and CDR2 are SGHRS and YFSETQ. The CDR3 sequence is 16 residues long. The CDR3 reads CASSPESSGRYNEQFF.

The chain links TRBV6-4 to TRBJ2-1; lacking DNA, the TRBD2 call made by TCRdb goes unchecked. Germline-derived CDR1 and CDR2 are MRHNA and SNTAGT. This CDR3 region has 15 residues. CDR3 protein: CASSDSPRFGNEQFF.

The chain employs TRBV12-3 or TRBV12-4 and TRBJ2-7; TCRdb proposes TRBD1, but this gene call is untestable without DNA. CDR3 length: 12 residues. CDR3 loop: CASSQNDRGEYF.

V usage is TRBV21-1 and J usage is TRBJ2-6. TRBV21-1 is given as a pseudogene. This CDR3 contains 22 residues. The CDR3 region is CASSNHARPSVSAWSGANVLTF.

The chain combines TRBV20-1 with TRBJ1-2. CDR1 DFQATT and CDR2 SNEGSKA come from the germline V gene (reference sequence). The CDR3 consists of 13 residues. This chain's CDR3 is CSASVGRNYGYTF.

The chain employs TRBV5-5 and TRBJ1-5; the TCRdb D gene call, TRBD1, has no DNA to confirm it. Germline V gene sequence: CDR1 SGHKS, CDR2 YYEKEE (reference sequence). The CDR3 has 15 residues. This CDR3 reads CASSPPGPGEQPQHF.